This is a list of T cell receptor beta chains from one sample in a study of OX40 agonist ivuxolimab in advanced cancers. Sequencing used immunoSEQ multiplex PCR; TCRdb keeps in-frame clones, though not all of them. This sample has some 59,000 clones, with around 83% found just once. The sample was CD4+ or CD8+ T cells sorted from blood, taken in a trial of the OX40 agonist ivuxolimab. The receptors come from an adult with an advanced solid tumor such as melanoma, head and neck, liver or kidney cancer. Each CDR3 is given with its conserved first and last residue. A D gene is named only where the DNA matches it firmly. Expanded clones are given a class, and other clones once, few, many or no size at all.

D	J	V	length	size	DNA	CDR3
TRBD2	TRBJ2-2	TRBV27	19	.	TGTGCCAGCAGTTTCAGGGCTAGCGGGGGAGGCGCGAACACCGGGGAGCTGTTTTTT	CASSFRASGGGANTGELFF
.	TRBJ1-6	TRBV15	12	.	TGTGCCACCAGCAGAGATGGGTCACCCCTCCACTTT	CATSRDGSPLHF
TRBD1	TRBJ1-4	TRBV2	16	.	TGTGCCAGCAGTAAAACAGGACAGGGCGATAATGAAAAACTGTTTTTT	CASSKTGQGDNEKLFF
.	TRBJ1-1	TRBV25-1	13	.	TGTGCCAGCAGTGTCATGGGCCGCAACGAAGCTTTCTTT	CASSVMGRNEAFF
.	TRBJ2-1	TRBV28	14	.	TGTGCCAGCACCACCGGGGGGCACAGGGATGAGCAGTTCTTC	CASTTGGHRDEQFF
.	TRBJ1-5	TRBV2	15	.	TGTGCCAGCCGAGGATGGGGATATAGCAATCAGCCCCAGCATTTT	CASRGWGYSNQPQHF
TRBD1	TRBJ2-7	TRBV7-3	14	.	TGTGCCAGCAGCTTGGACAGGTCTTCCTACGAGCAGTACTTC	CASSLDRSSYEQYF
.	TRBJ1-5	TRBV21-1	15	.	TGTGCCAGCAGCCCTGACAGGGGGGGAGATCAGCCCCAGCATTTT	CASSPDRGGDQPQHF
.	TRBJ2-2	TRBV28	15	.	TGTGCCAGCTGTGAGTCACTCGCGAACACCGGGGAGCTGTTTTTT	CASCESLANTGELFF
.	TRBJ2-3	TRBV15	13	.	TGTGCCACCAGCAGAAGGGGCGCAGATACGCAGTATTTT	CATSRRGADTQYF
TRBD1	TRBJ1-2	TRBV9	15	.	TGTGCCAGCAGCCTTGGACAGGGGGCAGTCTATGGCTACACCTTC	CASSLGQGAVYGYTF
.	TRBJ1-6	TRBV7-9	16	few	TGTGCCAGCAGCCGGGACGGTAGCTCCTATAATTCACCCCTCCACTTT	CASSRDGSSYNSPLHF
.	TRBJ1-1	TRBV2	19	.	TGTGCCAGCAGTGAAGGGGTCATTTTTTCGGACAGAATGAACACTGAAGCTTTCTTT	CASSEGVIFSDRMNTEAFF
.	TRBJ1-5	TRBV7-9	12	.	TGTGCCAGCAGCCCGGAGGCTCAGCCCCAGCATTTT	CASSPEAQPQHF
.	TRBJ1-2	TRBV19	15	.	TGTGCCAGTATTTCTTTCGGGGGGACAAAGGATGGCTACACCTTC	CASISFGGTKDGYTF
.	TRBJ1-2	TRBV29-1	14	.	TGCAGCGTTGAAGGAGGGGACGGGCTCCGAGGCTACACCTTC	CSVEGGDGLRGYTF
TRBD1	TRBJ1-1	TRBV11-2	13	once	TGTGCCAGCAGCCAAGACAGGGTCACTGAAGCTTTCTTT	CASSQDRVTEAFF
.	TRBJ1-2	TRBV21-1	17	once	TGTGCCAGCAGCAAACTTGATGGGGACGAGGTCCTCTATGGCTACACCTTC	CASSKLDGDEVLYGYTF
TRBD1	TRBJ2-7	TRBV5-1	16	.	TGCGCCAGCAGCTTGGCCGTGGGGACAGGGCCCCACGAGCAGTACTTC	CASSLAVGTGPHEQYF